Each of the 32 T cell receptor beta chains below was sequenced from the same sample in a study of blood T cell repertoires in COVID-19 (dated by TCRdb to 2018 to 2020). Library preparation used the immunoSEQ multiplex PCR assay. The table comes from immuneACCESS by way of TCRdb, which keeps in-frame sequences with V and J called. Part of the clones is missing from these tables; in studies checked, under half for an unresolved V gene and the rest for unknown reasons. The sample table contains just over 300,000 clones; only one count was recorded for about 90% of them. The ten largest clones add up to roughly 1.9% of the sample. Specimen: peripheral blood. These receptor sequences come from a woman in her 30s with COVID-19, enrolled during active disease.

The table lists this clone with a count of one. This sequence joins TRBV6-6 and TRBJ2-5, with TRBD2 identical over 9 bases. The germline gives CDR1 MNHNY, CDR2 SVGAGI (reference sequence). The CDR3 sequence is 16 residues long. The junction had 8 bases not matched to a gene; V was cut back by 2 bases and J by 4 bases. CDR3 DNA: TGTGCCAGCAGTTACACGGGCGGGGGGGCTGCAGAGACCCAGTACTTC. This sequence encodes CASSYTGGGAAETQYF.

J is TRBJ1-3 and V is TRBV28; D unclear. This CDR3 is built from 11 residues. V lost 6 bases to trimming and J lost 5 bases, with 5 bases between them. From germline, CDR1 is MDHEN and CDR2 SYDVKM. The CDR3 DNA is TGTGCCAGCAGACTCAGAAACACCATATATTTT. This sequence encodes CASRLRNTIYF.

The genes are TRBV6-5 and TRBJ2-1, with a tentative D call TRBD2 (5 bases). Germline CDR1 is MNHEY and CDR2 is SVGAGI. Trimming took off 6 bases at V and 10 bases at J, with 10 bases between the two ends. CDR3 length: 11 residues. The CDR3 is CASSKGGEQFF. In DNA, the CDR3 is TGTGCCAGCAGCAAAGGCGGGGAGCAGTTCTTC.

The chain's CDR3 is CASSTYRGPNEKLFF. CDR3 nucleotide sequence: TGTGCCAGCAGCACTTACAGGGGCCCTAATGAAAAACTGTTTTTT. The chain combines TRBV7-2 with TRBJ1-4; 7 bases line up with TRBD1. Unmatched junction bases numbered 6, after V lost 5 bases and J lost 3 bases. CDR1 is SGHTA and CDR2 is FQGNSA in the germline V gene. CDR3 length: 15 amino acids.

The chain recombines TRBV28 with TRBJ1-2; 8 nucleotides agree with TRBD1. The trim removed 4 bases at V and 2 bases at J, leaving 18 bases unmatched. CDR1 is MDHEN, CDR2 SYDVKM, per germline. The CDR3 is made up of 19 amino acids. CDR3 protein: CASSSTKPGQAFINYGYTF. Written as DNA, the CDR3 is TGTGCCAGCAGTTCCACAAAACCGGGACAGGCCTTTATCAACTATGGCTACACCTTC.

The V gene is TRBV13, the J gene TRBJ2-2; 9 bases match TRBD2. The CDR3 length is 17 residues. Losses at the gene ends were 2 bases for V and 7 bases for J; bases not matched to a gene: 11. Germline V gene lookup returns CDR1 PRHDT and CDR2 FYEKMQ (reference sequence). Here the CDR3 DNA reads TGTGCCAGCAGCTTATTCCTTCCTAGCGGGGATGTCGGGGAGCTGTTTTTT. It encodes CASSLFLPSGDVGELFF.

The genes are TRBV7-2 and TRBJ2-2; 9 bases line up with TRBD2. CDR3 size: 19 residues. V lost 4 bases and J lost 0; bases outside the gene matches: 12. CDR1 and CDR2 from the germline V gene are SGHTA and FQGNSA. CDR3 in DNA: TGTGCCAGCAGCTCACTAGCGGGTATTGGCCGCACGAACACCGGGGAGCTGTTTTTT. Translated, it gives CASSSLAGIGRTNTGELFF. Full variable domain (outside the CDR3, taken from reference TRBV7-2 and TRBJ2-2): GAGVSQSPSNKVTEKGKDVELRCDPISGHTALYWYRQSLGQGLEFLIYFQGNSAPDKSGLPSDRFSAERTGGSVSTLTIQRTQQEDSAVYLCASSSLAGIGRTNTGELFFGEGSRLTVL.

This rearrangement joins TRBV30 to TRBJ1-1, with D possibly TRBD1 on 6 matching bases. V lost 3 bases and J 1 base, leaving 9 bases between the germline ends. From germline, CDR1 is GTSNPN and CDR2 SVGIG (reference sequence). The CDR3 is made up of 13 amino acids. The CDR3 sequence: CAWSGQTNTEAFF. CDR3 bases: TGTGCCTGGAGCGGACAGACGAACACTGAAGCTTTCTTT.

This clone was counted a few times. The V call is TRBV4-1, the J call TRBJ2-2; 9 nucleotides line up with TRBD1. Germline CDR1 and CDR2: MGHRA and YSYEKL. The J segment lost 2 bases and the V segment lost 8 bases, leaving 9 bases of the junction unmatched. The CDR3 length is 16 residues. CDR3 sequence (DNA): TGCGCCAGCCGGGTAAGGGACAGGGACAACACCGGGGAGCTGTTTTTT. It codes for CASRVRDRDNTGELFF.

The chain employs TRBV5-5 and TRBJ2-3; 14 nucleotides line up with TRBD2. This CDR3 comprises 16 residues. J was trimmed by 2 bases and V by 4 bases; bases with no gene match: 3. Germline V gene sequence: CDR1 SGHKS, CDR2 YYEKEE (reference sequence). The CDR3 DNA reads as TGTGCCAGCAGCCCGGGACTAGCGGGGGCCACAGATACGCAGTATTTT. Translation: CASSPGLAGATDTQYF.

The chain uses TRBV19 and TRBJ1-2, with D possibly being TRBD1 (6 bases). This CDR3 region has 14 residues. CDR1 LNHDA and CDR2 SQIVND come from the germline V gene (reference sequence). The V end was cut by 6 bases, the J end by 1 base, with 12 bases between. CDR3 coding DNA: TGTGCCAGTAGCACAGGGTATATTAACTATGGCTACACCTTC. Amino acid sequence: CASSTGYINYGYTF.

This clone has just a few counts. The chain links TRBV5-5 to TRBJ1-6; D call uncertain. This CDR3 is 17 amino acids long. CDR1 SGHKS and CDR2 YYEKEE come from the germline V gene (reference sequence). With 4 bases removed from V and 9 bases from J, the gap between germline ends came to 23 bases. In DNA, the CDR3 is TGTGCCAGCAGCCTGATCCCCAATCTGGAAGAGGGTTCACCCCTCCACTTT. Translated: CASSLIPNLEEGSPLHF.

Only one count was recorded for this clone. V and J are TRBV28 and TRBJ1-2, with TRBD1 as a possible D gene (6 bases). CDR1 and CDR2 from the germline V gene are MDHEN and SYDVKM. Trimming took 2 bases from V and 7 from J, leaving 14 bases between them. This CDR3 region has 14 residues. DNA of the CDR3: TGTGCCAGCAGTTTAGTCGGAACAGGGCTTGGCTACACCTTC. This sequence encodes CASSLVGTGLGYTF.

This chain joins TRBV19 and TRBJ2-3, with 12 bases lining up with TRBD1. The CDR3 spans 17 residues. V was clipped by 3 bases and J by 4 bases; unmatched bases: 8. Germline V gene sequence: CDR1 LNHDA, CDR2 SQIVND (reference sequence). The CDR3: CASSILGQGARADTQYF. In nucleotides, the CDR3 is TGTGCCAGTAGTATCCTGGGACAGGGGGCTCGTGCAGATACGCAGTATTTT.

This sequence joins TRBV4-1 and TRBJ1-3; 9 positions match TRBD1. The CDR3 is made up of 18 amino acids. V shed 3 bases and J 0 bases; nucleotides not matched to a gene: 9. Germline V gene data show CDR1 as MGHRA and CDR2 as YSYEKL. The CDR3 here is CASSQWTGAGSSGNTIYF. The CDR3 bases are TGCGCCAGCAGCCAGTGGACAGGGGCAGGATCCTCTGGAAACACCATATATTTT.

The chain joins TRBV5-4 to TRBJ1-2; no reliable D call. The length of the CDR3 is 13 residues. Trimming pared 4 bases from V and 4 bases from J, leaving 11 bases between. Germline CDR1 reads SGHNT; CDR2 reads YYREEE (reference sequence). The CDR3 spells CASSLPQVYGYTF. The CDR3 bases are TGTGCCAGCAGCCTGCCGCAGGTCTATGGCTACACCTTC.

In this sample, this clone turned up once. The chain has TRBV11-2 and TRBJ1-5; a weak D match, TRBD1 (5 bases). CDR1 SGHAT and CDR2 FQNNGV come from the germline V gene. Trimming pared 6 bases from V and 2 bases from J, leaving 14 bases between. The CDR3 sequence is 15 residues long. CDR3 residues: CASSRLGQGNQPQHF. The CDR3 DNA sequence: TGTGCCAGCAGTCGCCTGGGGCAGGGCAATCAGCCCCAGCATTTT. The full variable domain, with the rest looked up from reference TRBV11-2 and TRBJ1-5, is EAGVAQSPRYKIIEKRQSVAFWCNPISGHATLYWYQQILGQGPKLLIQFQNNGVVDDSQLPKDRFSAERLKGVDSTLKIQPAKLEDSAVYLCASSRLGQGNQPQHFGDGTRLSIL.

This rearrangement joins TRBV11-2 to TRBJ2-1; 9 bases align to TRBD2. After removal of 2 bases from V and 1 base from J, the junction contained 0 bases not matched to a gene. The V gene's germline CDR1 is SGHAT and CDR2 FQNNGV. This CDR3 is 15 amino acids long. CDR3 in DNA: TGTGCCAGCAGCTTACTAGCGGGGTCCTACAATGAGCAGTTCTTC. It is translated as CASSLLAGSYNEQFF.

V and J are TRBV6-1 and TRBJ1-4; 8 bases are shared with TRBD1. CDR1 MNHNS and CDR2 SASEGT come from the germline V gene. CDR3 length: 15 amino acids. V lost 3 bases and J lost 5; bases outside the gene matches: 5. CDR3 coding DNA: TGTGCCAGCAGTGACGGGACAGGAAAAAATGAAAAACTGTTTTTT. Encoded protein: CASSDGTGKNEKLFF.

CDR3 DNA: TGCGCCAGCAGCGATACAGGTCTACTAAGTCAGCCCCAGCATTTT. Its translation is CASSDTGLLSQPQHF. J is TRBJ1-5 and V is TRBV10-2, with a tentative D call TRBD1 (5 bases). V dropped 6 bases and J dropped 6 bases, with 18 bases sitting between them. CDR1 and CDR2 (germline): WSHSY, SAAADI. This CDR3 spans 15 amino acids.

This sequence joins TRBV28 and TRBJ2-7, with 10 bases matching TRBD2. Germline V gene sequence: CDR1 MDHEN, CDR2 SYDVKM. The CDR3 spans 14 residues. With V trimmed by 4 bases and J by 4 bases, 4 bases remained unmatched. CDR3 sequence reads: CASSSSGGVYEQYV. DNA for the CDR3: TGTGCCAGCAGTTCCAGCGGGGGGGTGTACGAGCAGTACGTC.

The V and J genes are TRBV3-1 (or the pseudogene TRBV3-2) and TRBJ2-3, with 8 bases lining up with TRBD2. Germline V gives CDR1 LGHDT, CDR2 YNNKEL (reference sequence). The CDR3 loop spans 16 amino acids. J lost 4 bases, V lost 4 bases, and 10 bases had no gene match. The CDR3 DNA is TGTGCCAGCAGCCTCCGGGGGGGGGCTGGCGCAGATACGCAGTATTTT. Protein sequence: CASSLRGGAGADTQYF.

This chain connects TRBV6-5 to TRBJ2-4; perhaps TRBD2 as D (5 bases). The CDR3 loop spans 14 amino acids. Germline V CDR1 and CDR2: MNHEY, SVGAGI. Trimming left V 4 bases short and J 4 bases short, with 11 bases between. CDR3 DNA: TGTGCCAGCAGTTCGGACTTCAAGAAAAACATTCAGTACTTC. Amino acid sequence: CASSSDFKKNIQYF.

The chain carries TRBV5-1 and TRBJ1-1; perhaps TRBD1 as D (5 bases). The CDR3 totals 14 residues. V shed 2 bases and J shed 6 bases, with 14 bases lying between them. The V gene's germline CDR1 is SGHRS and CDR2 YFSETQ. This chain's CDR3 is CASSFSGGLAEAFF. The CDR3 DNA reads as TGCGCCAGCAGCTTCTCGGGGGGTCTCGCTGAAGCTTTCTTT.

The chain uses TRBV7-2 and TRBJ2-1, with 7 bases lining up with TRBD2. Germline CDR1 is SGHTA and CDR2 is FQGNSA. V lost 5 bases to trimming and J lost 2 bases; unmatched junction nucleotides: 6. This CDR3 contains 15 residues. CDR3 DNA sequence: TGTGCCAGCAGCACCTCCCGGGGGGCCTACAATGAGCAGTTCTTC. Protein sequence: CASSTSRGAYNEQFF. Full variable domain (outside the CDR3, taken from reference TRBV7-2 and TRBJ2-1): GAGVSQSPSNKVTEKGKDVELRCDPISGHTALYWYRQSLGQGLEFLIYFQGNSAPDKSGLPSDRFSAERTGGSVSTLTIQRTQQEDSAVYLCASSTSRGAYNEQFFGPGTRLTVL.

The V and J genes are TRBV4-1 and TRBJ1-2; tentatively, D is TRBD1 (5 bases). The CDR3 extends over 15 amino acids. Per germline, CDR1 MGHRA and CDR2 YSYEKL. The V and J ends lost 4 bases and 5 bases respectively, with 17 bases between them. The CDR3 is CASSLFEGQGYGYTF. In DNA, the CDR3 is TGCGCCAGCAGCCTGTTCGAAGGGCAGGGATATGGCTACACCTTC.

V and J are TRBV5-4 and TRBJ1-1; D uncertain. The CDR3 length is 14 residues. Trimming removed 4 bases at V and 3 bases at J, with 13 bases between. The germline CDR1 and CDR2 sequences are SGHNT and YYREEE (reference sequence). This CDR3 is CASSQQGRDTEAFF. The CDR3 nucleotides are TGTGCCAGCAGCCAGCAAGGGAGGGACACTGAAGCTTTCTTT.

The gene calls are TRBV2 and TRBJ2-1, with 11 bases aligning to TRBD2. J was trimmed by 6 bases and V by 6 bases; bases with no gene match: 4. Per the germline V gene, CDR1 is SNHLY and CDR2 is FYNNEI. The CDR3 contains 14 residues. In DNA form, the CDR3 reads TGTGCCAGCAGCACTAGCGGGGGAAGCAATGAGCAGTTCTTC. Translated: CASSTSGGSNEQFF. Full variable domain (remainder filled in from reference TRBV2 and TRBJ2-1): EPEVTQTPSHQVTQMGQEVILRCVPISNHLYFYWYRQILGQKVEFLVSFYNNEISEKSEIFDDQFSVERPDGSNFTLKIRSTKLEDSAMYFCASSTSGGSNEQFFGPGTRLTVL.

This sequence joins TRBV5-5 and TRBJ1-4, with 8 bases aligning to TRBD1. Per the germline V gene, CDR1 is SGHKS and CDR2 is YYEKEE (reference sequence). The CDR3 runs to 15 residues. The ends lost 5 bases at V and 5 bases at J; junction bases unmatched: 8. The CDR3 protein is CASRRAGTGNEKLFF. The CDR3 nucleotides are TGTGCCAGCAGGCGAGCCGGGACAGGAAATGAAAAACTGTTTTTT.

This clone was counted only a few times. This rearrangement joins TRBV9 to TRBJ2-1; 7 nucleotides line up with TRBD2. The CDR3 consists of 18 residues. Germline V gene data show CDR1 as SGDLS and CDR2 as YYNGEE. Germline trimming cut 3 bases from V and 6 bases from J; bases unmatched to any gene: 18. The CDR3 region is CASSARWEGLGSRNEQFF. Written as DNA, the CDR3 is TGTGCCAGCAGCGCCCGGTGGGAGGGGCTAGGTTCGCGCAATGAGCAGTTCTTC.

The rearrangement uses TRBV24-1 and TRBJ1-2, with 7 bases lining up with TRBD1. Per the germline V gene, CDR1 is KGHDR and CDR2 is SFDVKD. The junction had 4 bases not matched to a gene; V was cut back by 4 bases and J by 6 bases. This CDR3 region has 13 residues. This CDR3 reads CATSESGTDGYTF. The CDR3 bases are TGTGCCACCAGTGAATCCGGGACAGATGGCTACACCTTC.

The chain is built from TRBV7-6 and TRBJ1-5; D is undetermined. This CDR3 is 15 amino acids long. Germline assignment: CDR1 SGHVS and CDR2 FNYEAQ. Trimming left V 5 bases short and J 6 bases short, with 17 bases between. For the CDR3, the DNA is TGTGCCAGCAGCCAGTCGGGAGGGTTCGGTCAGCCCCAGCATTTT. Its protein product is CASSQSGGFGQPQHF.